The present entry profiles one T cell receptor (beta chain) with its context. Which antigen it targets is not known. Base qualities are not provided; no much larger clone lies one nucleotide away. Library preparation was by the immunoSEQ multiplex PCR assay. To provide template for TCR sequencing, every sample had RNA extracted and reverse transcribed into cDNA. First-strand cDNA was synthesized using SuperScript III with a 2:1 mix of oligo-dT and random hexamers. A synthetic immune receptor repertoire was used to gauge amplification bias, and whatever bias remained was removed computationally. For the original study's pipeline: Raw reads were preprocessed to remove errors, and CDR3 was defined by IMGT conventions from the conserved cysteine to phenylalanine. Clonality was computed by normalizing Shannon entropy by log2 of the number of productive unique TCRs and subtracting the result from 1. Whether each scalp clone was CD4 or CD8 was inferred by checking scalp TCRbeta sequences against the CD4 and CD8 repertoires from sorted blood. The table comes from immuneACCESS by way of TCRdb, which keeps in-frame sequences with V and J called. Part of the clones is missing from these tables; in studies checked, under half for an unresolved V gene and the rest for unknown reasons. V and J calls plus clone size are reproduced from that table; the DNA served to infer D and trimming. Present in this sample are approximately 5,400 clones, about 71% of which were seen just once. Over 9% of the sample lies in the top ten.

The germline V gene supplies CDR1 SGHTA and CDR2 FQGTGA. Taken from cysteine to phenylalanine, the CDR3 has 15 residues. Only the CDR3 region is kept as DNA, spanning 45 bases read in frame from base 1. Trimmed from V: 1 base; trimmed from J: 6 bases; junction bases lacking a gene match: 8. The record originates from a study of CD8+ T cells in alopecia areata (dated by TCRdb to between 2017 and 2018). A note on the overall study: The treated patients, all with moderate-to-severe alopecia areata, were enrolled in an open-label pilot trial of oral tofacitinib given at 5 to 10 mg twice daily. Tofacitinib was given for 6 to 18 months, followed by 6 months of follow-up off drug to assess delayed response and recurrence. In treated patients, disease severity was measured using the SALT score, which gives the percentage of scalp surface area affected. In both human patients and the C3H/HeJ mouse model, the study applied high-throughput TCRbeta sequencing to look at T cell clonal expansion in alopecia areata. On the human side, TCRbeta sequencing was run on scalp tissue and on sorted CD4+ and CD8+ peripheral blood T cells from healthy controls and from alopecia areata patients with either patchy or totalis/universalis disease. Patients on tofacitinib were biopsied at baseline and after 4 and 24 weeks of treatment, and several of the patients also had a later scalp biopsy. Scalp clonality was compared across normal scalp (n=4), patchy alopecia areata scalp (n=8), and alopecia totalis/universalis scalp (n=8). RNA was obtained with the PAXgene miRNA kit for fixed scalp, the miRNeasy kit for PBMCs, and the RNeasy kit for mouse skin. Amplification of TCRbeta CDR3 regions was done by immunoSEQ multiplex PCR using 35 Vbeta forward primers and 13 Jbeta reverse primers.

Overall results and qualifications from the work: Because the treated cohort was small and included a single nonresponder, larger studies are needed to assess links between baseline CD8+ expansion and response. Many expanded lesional clones persisted in scalp and blood during tofacitinib treatment, which may partly explain relapse after stopping treatment. Tofacitinib significantly lowered scalp clonality and the number of expanded CD8+ clones among the top 100 scalp clones. Unlike mouse skin, where gammadelta T cells dominate, normal human skin contains resident alphabeta T cells that get sequenced too, which complicates analysis of the scalp TCR repertoire. Shared TCR sequences between patients were less evident than in mice, which may be partly attributable to HLA diversity in the patient population. Compared with normal scalp, lesional scalp, particularly in alopecia totalis/universalis, had higher clonality and more expanded CD8+ clones, which suggests antigenic drive.

In light of the paper, this sample's time point label describes: roughly 24 weeks on oral tofacitinib. This specimen's treatment or condition label, interpreted: oral pan-JAK inhibitor, 5-10 mg twice daily. From alopecia areata patients, peripheral blood was collected along with lesional scalp punch biopsies. Human scalp biopsies were fixed immediately in PAXgene tissue containers. This sample comprised skin, obtained at week 24, from a patient treated with tofacitinib. The source is a human donor with alopecia areata. The rearranged chain carries TRBV7-3 and TRBJ2-7, with TRBD1 matching 8 junction bases. CDR3 loop: CASSLRGTGPSEQYF. The DNA sequence is TGTGCCAGCAGCTTAAGGGGGACAGGCCCCTCCGAGCAGTACTTC.